These T cell receptor beta chains were read from a single sample in a study of T cells in Graves' hyperthyroidism and ophthalmopathy. In TCRdb, the multiplex PCR reads were re-called with MiXCR into one record per CDR3 protein. Counted here are 650,000 to 850,000 distinct CDR3 sequences, 18% occurring once; the ten biggest clones make up 15% to 20%. The material sequenced was blood. The receptor source for this set is a woman aged 45-65 years with Graves' hyperthyroidism that later progressed to Graves' ophthalmopathy. Each CDR3 is given with its conserved first and last residue. A D gene is named only where the DNA matches it firmly. Clone size, where shown, is once, few, many, or a class for clones that have expanded.

cdr3_length clone_size j_call d_call v_call cdr3_nt cdr3_aa
14 few TRBJ2-7 - TRBV7-9 TGTGCCAGCAGCGACAGGGAGGTCTCCTACGAGCAGTACTTC CASSDREVSYEQYF
16 - TRBJ2-2 TRBD1 TRBV11-3 TGTGCCAGCAGCCCGGGGACAGGGGGCGGCACCGGGGAGCTGTTTTTT CASSPGTGGGTGELFF
15 many TRBJ2-3 - TRBV3-1 TGTGCCAGCAGCGAAATACCGGGACGCACAGATACGCAGTATTTT CASSEIPGRTDTQYF
16 - TRBJ1-2 - TRBV5-6 TGTGCCAGCAGCTTGGGGGGGCGAGTAACCCTCTATGGCTACACCTTC CASSLGGRVTLYGYTF
15 many TRBJ2-3 - TRBV5-1 TGCGCCAGCAGCCAACGGGATGGGGTGACAGATACGCAGTATTTT CASSQRDGVTDTQYF
16 - TRBJ2-7 - TRBV10-1 TGCGCCAGCAGTGAGTCGACGGGGGCCAGACCCTACGAGCAGTACTTC CASSESTGARPYEQYF
16 - TRBJ1-4 - TRBV7-9 TGTGCCAGCAGCTCCCCGGGGGTCCTAAATAATGAAAAACTGTTTTTT CASSSPGVLNNEKLFF
17 - TRBJ2-6 - TRBV10-3 TGTGCCATCAGTCTCGACAGTTCTGGCTCTGGGGCCAACGTCCTGACTTTC CAISLDSSGSGANVLTF
13 many TRBJ1-2 - TRBV2 TGTGCCAGCAGTGAACAGGGCCCGTATGGCTACACCTTC CASSEQGPYGYTF
18 - TRBJ2-5 TRBD2 TRBV4-2 TGTGCCAGCAGCCAGAAACCAATACCCGGGACTAGAGGCGAGACCCAGTACTTC CASSQKPIPGTRGETQYF
15 few TRBJ2-7 - TRBV9 TGTGCCAGCAGCTCAAACCGGGACTCCCTCTACGAGCAGTACTTC CASSSNRDSLYEQYF
14 many TRBJ1-5 TRBD1 TRBV15 TGTGCCACTTCGACAGGGAATAGCAATCAGCCCCAGCATTTT CATSTGNSNQPQHF
15 few TRBJ1-2 TRBD1 TRBV27 TGTGCCAGCCTTAGGACAGGGGGCTTAGGGTATGGCTACACCTTC CASLRTGGLGYGYTF
17 many TRBJ1-4 - TRBV3-1 TGTGCCAGCAGCCAAGATTGGGGGACCGCAACTAATGAAAAACTGTTTTTT CASSQDWGTATNEKLFF
13 few TRBJ2-7 - TRBV2 TGTGCCAGCAGTGAAGTTAGGGACTACGAGCAGTACTTC CASSEVRDYEQYF
17 - TRBJ1-1 - TRBV6-2/TRBV6-3 TGTGCCAGCAGTTACTCGACTGACACCCTAAAGGACACTGAAGCTTTCTTT CASSYSTDTLKDTEAFF
13 - TRBJ2-1 - TRBV19 TGTGCCAGTAGTATGGCCCCCTACAATGAGCAGTTCTTC CASSMAPYNEQFF
13 - TRBJ1-5 - TRBV10-3 TGTGCCATCTCGACTGATAGCAATCAGCCCCAGCATTTT CAISTDSNQPQHF
14 - TRBJ2-1 TRBD1 TRBV27 TGTGCCAGCGGTGATGGGACAGGCCCCAATGAGCAGTTCTTC CASGDGTGPNEQFF
14 - TRBJ2-1 TRBD1 TRBV6-5 TGTGCCAGCAGTTACTCGGACAGGGTGGATGAGCAGTTCTTC CASSYSDRVDEQFF
11 few TRBJ1-2 - TRBV2 TGTGCCAGCAGTTGGACGAGCGGCTACACCTTC CASSWTSGYTF
14 - TRBJ1-2 TRBD1 TRBV20-1 TGCAGTGCTAGAGCCGGGACAGGGGACTATGGCTACACCTTC CSARAGTGDYGYTF
15 once TRBJ1-1 TRBD1 TRBV25-1 TGTGCCAGCAGAAAGACAGGGGGGATGAACACTGAAGCTTTCTTT CASRKTGGMNTEAFF
15 few TRBJ2-3 - TRBV6-1 TGTGCCAGCAGGGGGTCTTCAACGCCATCAGATACGCAGTATTTT CASRGSSTPSDTQYF
17 - TRBJ2-1 - TRBV6-2/TRBV6-3 TGTGCCAGCAAGACTGATACTGGGGGTTTGTCCTACAATGAGCAGTTCTTC CASKTDTGGLSYNEQFF
15 - TRBJ2-7 TRBD2 TRBV19 TGTGCCAGTAGGCCATCAGCGGGGACCTCCTACGAGCAGTACTTC CASRPSAGTSYEQYF
13 few TRBJ1-1 - TRBV4-1 TGCGCCAGCAGCCAAGATGGAGGGCGGGGAGCTTTCTTT CASSQDGGRGAFF
14 many TRBJ2-7 - TRBV5-1 TGCGCCAGCAGCTTGGAAACCGGTACCTACGAGCAGTACTTC CASSLETGTYEQYF
14 - TRBJ2-7 - TRBV6-2/TRBV6-3 TGTGCCAGCAGTTACCTTTACAGAACCTACGAGCAGTACTTC CASSYLYRTYEQYF
13 - TRBJ1-5 - TRBV20-1 TGCAGTGCTAGGGCGCAGGGGCACGAGCCCCAGCATTTT CSARAQGHEPQHF
15 many TRBJ1-6 - TRBV7-2 TGTGCCAGCAGCCCAAGGACGGATTATAATTCACCCCTCCACTTT CASSPRTDYNSPLHF
17 - TRBJ2-6 - TRBV7-9 TGTGCCAGCAGCGCAGGGGTCCAGGCCTCGGGAGCCAACGTCCTGACTTTC CASSAGVQASGANVLTF
16 few TRBJ2-6 - TRBV5-1 TGCGCCAGCAGCTTGGGCCCCCCTCCTGGGGCCAACGTCCTGACTTTC CASSLGPPPGANVLTF
16 many TRBJ2-5 - TRBV10-3 TGTGCCATCGGAAAGGAGGAGGGGGCCGTTGAAGAGACCCAGTACTTC CAIGKEEGAVEETQYF
15 few TRBJ2-5 - TRBV2 TGTGCCAGCAGCAATTCAGGGGGGGCCAAGGGGACCCAGTACTTC CASSNSGGAKGTQYF
20 few TRBJ2-3 TRBD2 TRBV20-1 TGCAGTGCTCTCGAAAAGTTGCCGGGGGGGCCGAAAACGGGAGGGGATACGCAGTATTTT CSALEKLPGGPKTGGDTQYF
15 few TRBJ2-1 TRBD2 TRBV19 TGTGCCAGTAGTATCCTAGCGGGGGGGTCAGGTGAGCAGTTCTTC CASSILAGGSGEQFF
14 many TRBJ1-4 - TRBV6-6 TGTGCCAGCAGTTACTCGACCGGGAATGAAAAACTGTTTTTT CASSYSTGNEKLFF
12 - TRBJ1-1 TRBD1 TRBV19 TGTGCCAGTAGTAACAGGGGGACTGAAGCTTTCTTT CASSNRGTEAFF